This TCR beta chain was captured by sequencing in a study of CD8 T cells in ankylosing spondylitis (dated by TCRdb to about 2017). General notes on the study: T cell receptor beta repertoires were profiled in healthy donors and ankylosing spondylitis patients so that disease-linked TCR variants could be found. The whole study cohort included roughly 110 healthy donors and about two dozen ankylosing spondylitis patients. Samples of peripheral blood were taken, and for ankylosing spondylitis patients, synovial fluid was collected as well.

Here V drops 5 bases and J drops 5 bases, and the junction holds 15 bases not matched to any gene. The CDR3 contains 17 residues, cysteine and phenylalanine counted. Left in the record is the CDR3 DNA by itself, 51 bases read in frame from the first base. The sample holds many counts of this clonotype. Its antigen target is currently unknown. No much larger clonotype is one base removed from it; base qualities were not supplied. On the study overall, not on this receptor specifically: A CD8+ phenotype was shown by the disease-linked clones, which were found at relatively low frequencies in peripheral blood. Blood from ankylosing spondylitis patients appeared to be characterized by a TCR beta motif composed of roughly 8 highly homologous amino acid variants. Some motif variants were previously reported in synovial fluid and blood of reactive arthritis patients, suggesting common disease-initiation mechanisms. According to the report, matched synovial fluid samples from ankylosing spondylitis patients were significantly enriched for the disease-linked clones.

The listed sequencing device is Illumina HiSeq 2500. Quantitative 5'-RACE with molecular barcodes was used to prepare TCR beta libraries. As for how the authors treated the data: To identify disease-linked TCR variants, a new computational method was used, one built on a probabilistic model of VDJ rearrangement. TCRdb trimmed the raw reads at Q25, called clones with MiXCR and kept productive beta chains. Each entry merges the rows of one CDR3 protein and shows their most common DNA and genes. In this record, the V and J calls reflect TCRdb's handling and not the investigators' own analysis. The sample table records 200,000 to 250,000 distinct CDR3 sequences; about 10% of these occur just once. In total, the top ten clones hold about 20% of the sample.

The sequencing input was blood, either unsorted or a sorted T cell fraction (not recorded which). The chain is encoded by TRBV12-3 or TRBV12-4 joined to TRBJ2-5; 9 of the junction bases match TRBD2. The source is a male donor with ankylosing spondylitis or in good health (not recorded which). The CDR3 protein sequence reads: CASSRPGLATTRETQYF. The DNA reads TGTGCCAGCAGTCGGCCGGGACTAGCCACAACACGGGAGACCCAGTACTTC.